The source of this TCR beta chain is a study of T cell responses to AZD1222 COVID-19 vaccine. Germline CDR1 is GTSNPN and CDR2 is SVGIG (reference sequence). The CDR3 has 13 residues. V lost 0 bases, J lost 3 bases, and 6 bases lay in between. Regarding the study as a whole: Reportedly, nearly half of unique spike TCRs recognized epitopes outside B.1.351/B.1.1.7 mutations.

Sequencing was performed with immunoSEQ multiplex PCR; in TCRdb, only in-frame clones are kept and a portion is missing. The sample comprises 70,000 to 95,000 clones, over 85% of which are singletons, and approximately 4.2% rests with the top ten. Turning to this clone: Its antigen is currently unknown.

This TCR came from an adult in good health. The sequencing here drew on peripheral blood, taken on day 0 of AZD1222 vaccination. The chain carries TRBV30 and TRBJ1-3; D unresolved. CDR3 sequence reads: CAWSVQRGNTIYF. DNA for the CDR3: TGTGCCTGGAGTGTACAGCGTGGAAACACCATATATTTT.